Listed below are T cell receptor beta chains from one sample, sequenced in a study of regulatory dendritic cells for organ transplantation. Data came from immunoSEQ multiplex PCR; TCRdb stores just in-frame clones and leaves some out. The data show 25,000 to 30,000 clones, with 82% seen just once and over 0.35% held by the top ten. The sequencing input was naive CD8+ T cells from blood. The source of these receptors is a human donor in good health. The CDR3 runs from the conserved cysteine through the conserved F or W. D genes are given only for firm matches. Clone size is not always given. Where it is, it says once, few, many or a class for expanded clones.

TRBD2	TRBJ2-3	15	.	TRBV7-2	TGTGCCAGCAGCCCCGCGACTAGCGGGGGGGGCGGGCAGTATTTT	CASSPATSGGGGQYF
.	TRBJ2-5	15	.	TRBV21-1	TGTGCCAGCAGCACCCGGGGCAGGGGCAGAGAGACCCAGTACTTC	CASSTRGRGRETQYF
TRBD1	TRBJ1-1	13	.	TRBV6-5	TGTGCCAGCAGCCTCAGGGACAGAACTGAAGCTTTCTTT	CASSLRDRTEAFF
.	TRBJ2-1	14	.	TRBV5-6	TGTGCCAGCAGCTTGGGACAGGCCTACAATGAGCAGTTCTTC	CASSLGQAYNEQFF
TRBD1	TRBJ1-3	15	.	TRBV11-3	TGTGCCAGCAGCTTGGCGACAGGGCCTGGAAACACCATATATTTT	CASSLATGPGNTIYF
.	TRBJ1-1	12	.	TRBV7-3	TGTGCCAGCAGCCACGGGGGGCCACCAGCTTTCTTT	CASSHGGPPAFF
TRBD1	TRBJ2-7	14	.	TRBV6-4	TGTGCCAGCAGTGAGACAGGGGGCCATCACGAGCAGTACTTC	CASSETGGHHEQYF
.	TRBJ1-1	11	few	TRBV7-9	TGTGCCTGCCAGGGGCGCACTGAAGCTTTCTTT	CACQGRTEAFF
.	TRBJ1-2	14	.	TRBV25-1	TGTGCCAGCAGTGAAGCAGGGAACAACTATGGCTACACCTTC	CASSEAGNNYGYTF
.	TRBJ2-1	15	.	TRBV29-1	TGCAGCGTGATTAGGACACGAGGCCCCTACAATGAGCAGTTCTTC	CSVIRTRGPYNEQFF
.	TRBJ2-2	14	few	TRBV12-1	TGTGCCAGCCCAAGAGCTGCGAACACCGGGGAGCTGTTTTTT	CASPRAANTGELFF
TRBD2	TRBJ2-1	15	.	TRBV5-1	TGCGCCAGCAGCGCCGGGACTAGCGGGGGTAATGAGCAGTTCTTC	CASSAGTSGGNEQFF
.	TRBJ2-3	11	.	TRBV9	TGTGCCAGCACCTCGGACAATACGCAGTATTTT	CASTSDNTQYF
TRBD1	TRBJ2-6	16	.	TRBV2	TGTGCCAGCAGGGGACAGGGGGCGCCTGGGGCCAACGTCCTGACTTTC	CASRGQGAPGANVLTF
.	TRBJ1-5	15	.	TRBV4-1	TGCGCCAGCAGCCAAGTATATAATAGCAATCAGCCCCAGCATTTT	CASSQVYNSNQPQHF
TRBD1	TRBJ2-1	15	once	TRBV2	TGTGCCAGCAGTGCGACAGGGGGCGGCTACAATGAGCAGTTCTTC	CASSATGGGYNEQFF
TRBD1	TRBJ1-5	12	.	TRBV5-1	TGCGCCAACCGGGACAGGGGGCGGCCCCAGCATTTT	CANRDRGRPQHF
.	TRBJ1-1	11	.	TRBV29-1	TGCAGCGCTAAGCAGGGCACTGAAGCTTTCTTT	CSAKQGTEAFF
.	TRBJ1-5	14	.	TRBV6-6	TGTGCCAGCAGTACCGCGGTGGGTAATCAGCCCCAGCATTTT	CASSTAVGNQPQHF
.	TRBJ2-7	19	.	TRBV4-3	TGCGCCAGCAGCCAAGATCGGGGTGTGGGGGGGGGCCGAAGTTACGAGCAGTACTTC	CASSQDRGVGGGRSYEQYF
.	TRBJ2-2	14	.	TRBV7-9	TGTGCCAGCAGCTTAGTCGGGGACACCGGGGAGCTGTTTTTT	CASSLVGDTGELFF
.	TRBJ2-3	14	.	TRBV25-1	TGTGCCAGCAGTGAGTGGTCCTCCCGGGATACGCAGTATTTT	CASSEWSSRDTQYF
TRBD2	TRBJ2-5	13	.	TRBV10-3	TGTGCCATCAGAGACGGGACTAGCGGGATCTCATACTTC	CAIRDGTSGISYF
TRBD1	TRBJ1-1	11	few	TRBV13	TGTGCCAGCAGCTCCCAGGGGGGAGCTTTCTTT	CASSSQGGAFF
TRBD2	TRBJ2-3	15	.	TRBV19	TGTGCCAGTAGCAGGGCTAGCGGGACGACAGATACGCAGTATTTT	CASSRASGTTDTQYF
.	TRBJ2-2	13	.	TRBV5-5	TGTGCCAGCAGCCTACTAGAAACCGGGGAGCTGTTTTTT	CASSLLETGELFF
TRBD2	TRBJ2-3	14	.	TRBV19	TGTGCCAGTAGAACTAGCGGGGGTCGAGATACGCAGTATTTT	CASRTSGGRDTQYF
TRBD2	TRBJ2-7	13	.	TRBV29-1	TGCAGCGTCCGCAATGGGGGGGTGTACGAGCAGTACTTC	CSVRNGGVYEQYF
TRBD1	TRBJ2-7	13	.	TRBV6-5	TGTGCCAGCAGCCTAGGACAGGGCTACGAGCAGTACTTC	CASSLGQGYEQYF
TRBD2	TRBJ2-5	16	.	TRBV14	TGTGCCAGCAGCCAAGAGGCGGGGGGGGCCCGCGAGACCCAGTACTTC	CASSQEAGGARETQYF
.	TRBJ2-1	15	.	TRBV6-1	TGTGCCAGCACCCCGCAAAGTAGGAGATTCAATGAGCAGTTCTTC	CASTPQSRRFNEQFF
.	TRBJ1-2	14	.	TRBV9	TGTGCCAGCAGCGTAGCTGGGGGGGGCTATGGCTACACCTTC	CASSVAGGGYGYTF
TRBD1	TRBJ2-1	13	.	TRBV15	TGTGCCACCAGCACCGGGACAGCCAATGAGCAGTTCTTC	CATSTGTANEQFF
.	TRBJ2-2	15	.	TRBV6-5	TGTGCCAGCAGTTATAGGGGGATGGGCACCGGGGAGCTGTTTTTT	CASSYRGMGTGELFF
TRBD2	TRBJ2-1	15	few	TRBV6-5	TGTGCCAGCAGTCTAGCGGGGGCCCGCTACAATGAGCAGTTCTTC	CASSLAGARYNEQFF
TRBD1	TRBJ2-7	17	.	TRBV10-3	TGTGCCATCAGTGATCTCCCAACACCCGACAGGGACCACGAGCAGTACTTC	CAISDLPTPDRDHEQYF
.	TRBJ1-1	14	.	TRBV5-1	TGCGCCAGCAGCTTGGACGGGTTTGGCACTGAAGCTTTCTTT	CASSLDGFGTEAFF
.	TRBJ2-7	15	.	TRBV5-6	TGTGCCAGCAGCTTGTTATTAAGAGGCCTCGACGAGCAGTACTTC	CASSLLLRGLDEQYF
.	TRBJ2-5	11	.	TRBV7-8	TGTGCCAGCAGCTTACTGCGGACCCAGTACTTC	CASSLLRTQYF
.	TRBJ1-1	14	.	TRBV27	TGTGCCAGCAGTTTAGCGGATGTAGGCACTGAAGCTTTCTTT	CASSLADVGTEAFF
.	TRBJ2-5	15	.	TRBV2	TGTGCCAGCACCGAAAGGGACAACTCCCGGGAGACCCAGTACTTC	CASTERDNSRETQYF
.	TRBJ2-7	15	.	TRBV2	TGTGCCAGCAGAGCGGGCCCTGCACCTACCTACGAGCAGTACTTC	CASRAGPAPTYEQYF
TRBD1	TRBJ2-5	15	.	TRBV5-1	TGCGCCAGCAGCCTGGGACAGGCGTCATTTGAGACCCAGTACTTC	CASSLGQASFETQYF
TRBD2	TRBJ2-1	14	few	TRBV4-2	TGTGCCAGCAGCGGAGAGCGGGGGGGCTCGGATCGGTTCTTC	CASSGERGGSDRFF
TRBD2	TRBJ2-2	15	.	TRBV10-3	TGTGCCATCAGTGAGTCGGGACTAGCAACCGGGGAGCTGTTTTTT	CAISESGLATGELFF
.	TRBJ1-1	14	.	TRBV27	TGTGCCAGCACCCAGTCAGGGATCGGCACTGAAGCTTTCTTT	CASTQSGIGTEAFF
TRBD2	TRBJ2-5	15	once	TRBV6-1	TGTGCCAGCAGGTCTAGCGGGGGGGCCGGGGAGACCCAGTACTTC	CASRSSGGAGETQYF